These 27 T cell receptor beta chains were all obtained from the same sample, sequenced in a study of technical replicates of blood from a few donors. The assay was immunoSEQ multiplex PCR, and TCRdb's table has in-frame clones only and misses some. The sample records about 71,000 clones, about 96% being singletons. Sequenced material: T cells isolated from PBMCs. These receptors came from a human donor in good health.

The J gene is TRBJ1-2, the V gene TRBV14; 7 nucleotides match TRBD1. The CDR3 length is 14 residues. CDR1 is SGHDN and CDR2 is FVKESK in the germline V gene. Trimming took 4 bases from V and 6 from J; bases not matched to a gene: 8. The chain's CDR3 is CASSPRQGEDGYTF. CDR3 DNA: TGTGCCAGCAGCCCCCGACAGGGTGAAGATGGCTACACCTTC.

The gene calls are TRBV19 and TRBJ1-6; 9 nucleotides agree with TRBD1. The V segment lost 4 bases and the J segment 9 bases; nucleotides outside the gene matches: 7. The germline V gene encodes CDR1 LNHDA and CDR2 SQIVND (reference sequence). This CDR3 region has 15 residues. CDR3 sequence: CASSTTGTGRSPLHF. For the CDR3, the DNA is TGTGCCAGTAGTACAACCGGGACAGGGCGTTCACCCCTCCACTTT.

This chain links TRBV4-1 with TRBJ2-3; D gene unclear. This CDR3 spans 15 amino acids. CDR1 and CDR2 from the germline V gene are MGHRA and YSYEKL. The V gene lost 4 bases and the J gene lost 1 base, with 12 bases spanning the gap. The CDR3 sequence is CASSLAGSGTDTQYF. The CDR3 DNA is TGCGCCAGCAGCCTCGCCGGGTCAGGCACAGATACGCAGTATTTT.

The CDR3: CASGTGLQYNEQFF. CDR3 nucleotide sequence: TGTGCTAGTGGGACGGGACTACAATACAATGAGCAGTTCTTC. The chain has TRBV12-5 and TRBJ2-1; 7 bases map to TRBD2. Germline CDR1 LGHNT, CDR2 FRNRAP. V shed 6 bases, J shed 4 bases, and the junction held 6 bases outside the gene matches. CDR3 length: 14 amino acids.

This clone was counted once. This chain uses TRBV6-1 with TRBJ2-1; perhaps TRBD2 as D (6 bases). CDR3 size: 15 residues. Germline-derived CDR1 and CDR2 are MNHNS and SASEGT. V gave up 0 bases and J gave up 3 bases, with 9 bases separating them. In nucleotides, the CDR3 is TGTGCCAGCAGTGAAGCGGGCGGGGTCTACAATGAGCAGTTCTTC. Translation gives CASSEAGGVYNEQFF.

The V call is TRBV2, the J call TRBJ1-5; no reliable D call. Between the trimmed V and J ends, which lost 8 bases and 4 bases, there was a span of 15 bases. Germline V gives CDR1 SNHLY, CDR2 FYNNEI. The CDR3 loop spans 14 amino acids. The CDR3 protein is CASSPGQRNQPQHF. The CDR3 DNA is TGTGCCAGCTCCCCCGGTCAGCGAAATCAGCCCCAGCATTTT.

V and J are TRBV13 and TRBJ1-2, with 9 bases identical to TRBD1. V trimming: 5 bases; J trimming: 4 bases; junction bases outside the gene matches: 11. The CDR3 runs 16 residues. Germline loops: CDR1 PRHDT, CDR2 FYEKMQ (reference sequence). DNA of the CDR3: TGTGCCAGCAGCAGGGGGGACAGGGATGGTGTCTATGGCTACACCTTC. It translates to CASSRGDRDGVYGYTF.

The chain carries TRBV5-6 and TRBJ1-2; a weak D match, TRBD1 (6 bases). Germline CDR1 is SGHDT and CDR2 is YYEEEE. This CDR3 is built from 14 residues. V lost 5 bases and J 4 bases, leaving 15 bases between the germline ends. The CDR3 sequence: CASRRVGQLYGYTF. The CDR3 bases are TGTGCCAGCAGGAGGGTAGGACAGCTCTATGGCTACACCTTC.

The chain couples TRBV19 to TRBJ2-7, with D possibly TRBD2 on 5 matching bases. The V end was cut by 3 bases, the J end by 5 bases, with 17 bases between. The germline gives CDR1 LNHDA, CDR2 SQIVND (reference sequence). The CDR3 is made up of 15 amino acids. The DNA for the CDR3 is TGTGCCAGTAGTATTTTAGGGCGGGCCCATGACGAGCAGTACTTC. This gives the protein CASSILGRAHDEQYF.

The chain has TRBV7-9 and TRBJ2-7; D perhaps matches TRBD1 (5 bases). Trimming shortened V by 1 base and J by 4 bases, and 8 bases separated the two germline ends. The CDR3 is 13 residues long. Germline V lookup: CDR1 SEHNR, CDR2 FQNEAQ (reference sequence). CDR3 residues: CASSLGTKYEQYF. DNA for the CDR3: TGTGCCAGCAGCTTAGGGACAAAATACGAGCAGTACTTC. Drawing the rest from reference TRBV7-9 and TRBJ2-7, the complete variable domain is DTGVSQNPRHKITKRGQNVTFRCDPISEHNRLYWYRQTLGQGPEFLTYFQNEAQLEKSRLLSDRFSAERPKGSFSTLEIQRTEQGDSAMYLCASSLGTKYEQYFGPGTRLTVT.

The rearrangement links TRBV19 to TRBJ2-7, with 7 bases matching TRBD1. The CDR3 is made up of 15 amino acids. Germline V CDR1 and CDR2: LNHDA, SQIVND (reference sequence). After removal of 5 bases from V and 3 bases from J, the junction contained 10 bases not matched to a gene. The CDR3 sequence is CASSSHRDSDYEQYF. In DNA form, the CDR3 reads TGTGCCAGTAGTTCCCACCGGGACAGCGACTACGAGCAGTACTTC. Combining the CDR3 with reference TRBV19 and TRBJ2-7 gives the whole variable domain DGGITQSPKYLFRKEGQNVTLSCEQNLNHDAMYWYRQDPGQGLRLIYYSQIVNDFQKGDIAEGYSVSREKKESFPLTVTSAQKNPTAFYLCASSSHRDSDYEQYFGPGTRLTVT.

V usage is TRBV29-1 and J usage is TRBJ1-3; D is unresolved. CDR3 length: 12 amino acids. The V end lost 7 bases, the J end lost 0 bases, and 7 bases lay between the germline ends. Looked up from germline, CDR1 is SQVTM and CDR2 is ANQGSEA. Here the CDR3 reads CSAVLSGNTIYF. The CDR3 DNA reads TGCAGCGCCGTTCTCTCTGGAAACACCATATATTTT.

The V and J genes are TRBV4-1 and TRBJ2-2, with 7 bases matching TRBD1. Losses at the gene ends were 1 base for V and 7 bases for J; bases not matched to a gene: 9. The CDR3 spans 16 residues. CDR1 and CDR2 from the germline V gene are MGHRA and YSYEKL. The CDR3 DNA follows: TGCGCCAGCAGCCAAGCGGCAGGGGGTTTTGACGGGGAGCTGTTTTTT. As protein: CASSQAAGGFDGELFF.

The J gene is TRBJ1-6, the V gene TRBV25-1; TRBD1 agrees at 7 bases. Germline V gene data show CDR1 as MGHDK and CDR2 as SYGVNS. CDR3 length: 15 amino acids. The V gene end was trimmed by 2 bases and the J gene end by 7 bases; junction bases not matched to a gene: 5. The CDR3 reads CASSETGVRNSPLHF. Here the CDR3 DNA reads TGTGCCAGCAGTGAAACAGGGGTTCGGAATTCACCCCTCCACTTT.

This chain connects TRBV7-6 to TRBJ2-5; no clear D gene. The length of the CDR3 is 13 residues. Trimming stripped 2 bases from V and 0 bases from J, with 4 bases between. Germline values: CDR1 SGHVS, CDR2 FNYEAQ. CDR3 sequence: CASSLQYQETQYF. CDR3 sequence (DNA): TGTGCCAGCAGCTTACAGTACCAAGAGACCCAGTACTTC.

V and J are TRBV10-3 and TRBJ2-3, with TRBD2 matching over 7 bases. This CDR3 has 14 amino acids. The V gene end was trimmed by 7 bases and the J gene end by 0 bases; junction bases not matched to a gene: 4. CDR1 is ENHRY, CDR2 SYGVKD, per germline. The CDR3 bases are TGTGCCATCACTAGCGGTTCTAGCACAGATACGCAGTATTTT. Translating gives CAITSGSSTDTQYF.

The chain joins TRBV4-1 to TRBJ1-1; TRBD1 is a possible D gene (6 bases). CDR1 is MGHRA, CDR2 YSYEKL, per germline. CDR3 size: 14 residues. The V end was cut by 1 base, the J end by 11 bases, with 17 bases between. CDR3 DNA: TGCGCCAGCAGCCAAGCCAGACAGGACGACGGGGCTTTCTTT. This translates into CASSQARQDDGAFF.

This chain connects TRBV29-1 to TRBJ2-7; 9 bases agree with TRBD1. The germline V gene has CDR1 SQVTM and CDR2 ANQGSEA. This CDR3 contains 15 residues. V lost 5 bases, J lost 7 bases, and 15 bases stayed unmatched. CDR3 sequence: CSVLFMTGGGREQYF. CDR3 nucleotides: TGCAGCGTTTTATTTATGACAGGGGGTGGGAGAGAGCAGTACTTC.

The chain couples TRBV6-5 to TRBJ1-1; 7 nucleotides match TRBD1. Germline V lookup: CDR1 MNHEY, CDR2 SVGAGI. V shed 4 bases and J 3 bases; nucleotides not matched to a gene: 5. CDR3 length: 14 amino acids. CDR3 bases: TGTGCCAGCAGTTCACAGGGGAGATACACTGAAGCTTTCTTT. Translated, it gives CASSSQGRYTEAFF.

This chain uses TRBV5-1 with TRBJ2-7; D is possibly TRBD1 (6 bases). There are 20 residues in the CDR3. Looked up from germline, CDR1 is SGHRS and CDR2 is YFSETQ. The V and J ends lost 1 base and 3 bases respectively, with 29 bases between them. The CDR3 DNA is TGCGCCAGCAGCTTGATGGTCGGACAGTCCTTAAGGCACTACTACTACGAGCAGTACTTC. Protein sequence: CASSLMVGQSLRHYYYEQYF.

The rearrangement links TRBV6-6 to TRBJ1-1; D is unclear. Germline lookup yields CDR1 MNHNY and CDR2 SVGAGI (reference sequence). The CDR3 consists of 13 residues. Between the trimmed V and J ends, which lost 10 bases and 5 bases, there was a span of 17 bases. The CDR3 is CAITPGYGTEAFF. In DNA form, the CDR3 reads TGTGCCATAACCCCGGGTTATGGGACTGAAGCTTTCTTT.

This clone was seen a single time. The rearrangement links TRBV28 to TRBJ2-2; 8 bases agree with TRBD2. J was trimmed by 4 bases and V by 2 bases; bases with no gene match: 9. CDR3 length equals 17 residues. Per germline, CDR1 MDHEN and CDR2 SYDVKM. CDR3 residues: CASSLGTRREATGELFF. The CDR3, as DNA: TGTGCCAGCAGTTTAGGGACTAGGCGGGAGGCCACCGGGGAGCTGTTTTTT.

This rearrangement joins TRBV5-1 to TRBJ1-5, with 8 bases that match TRBD1. The CDR3 spans 17 residues. Losses at the gene ends were 0 bases for V and 6 bases for J; bases not matched to a gene: 11. Germline CDR1 SGHRS, CDR2 YFSETQ. In DNA form, the CDR3 reads TGCGCCAGCAGCTTGGAGGGCCAGGGGGCTATGAGTCAGCCCCAGCATTTT. Translation: CASSLEGQGAMSQPQHF.

The rearrangement links TRBV19 to TRBJ2-7; TRBD2 might be the D (6 bases). V dropped 2 bases and J dropped 0 bases, with 11 bases sitting between them. Per germline, CDR1 LNHDA and CDR2 SQIVND (reference sequence). The CDR3 spans 15 residues. CDR3 DNA sequence: TGTGCCAGTAGTATATCTGGGAGGAGCTCCTACGAGCAGTACTTC. Translation: CASSISGRSSYEQYF.

V usage is TRBV7-3 and J usage is TRBJ2-7; a weak D match, TRBD2 (5 bases). V dropped 2 bases and J dropped 4 bases, with 9 bases sitting between them. The CDR3 extends over 13 amino acids. Germline CDR1 SGHTA, CDR2 FQGTGA. The CDR3 nucleotides are TGTGCCAGCAGCTTAGACTATCTTTACGAGCAGTACTTC. Protein sequence: CASSLDYLYEQYF.

The chain couples TRBV30 to TRBJ2-3; the D is unclear. V was cut by 3 bases and J by 0 bases, with 7 bases left in between. The CDR3 length is 13 residues. In germline, CDR1 is GTSNPN, CDR2 SVGIG (reference sequence). CDR3 residues: CAWRRASTDTQYF. The CDR3 DNA is TGTGCCTGGAGAAGAGCTAGCACAGATACGCAGTATTTT.

The CDR3 nucleotides read TGTGCCAGCAGTTTACAGGGACACCGAAATGAGCAGTTCTTC. Its translation: CASSLQGHRNEQFF. This chain links TRBV27 with TRBJ2-1, with D tentatively TRBD1 (6 bases). The CDR3 sequence is 14 residues long. Germline CDR1 MNHEY, CDR2 SMNVEV (reference sequence). The V end was cut by 2 bases, the J end by 7 bases, with 12 bases between.